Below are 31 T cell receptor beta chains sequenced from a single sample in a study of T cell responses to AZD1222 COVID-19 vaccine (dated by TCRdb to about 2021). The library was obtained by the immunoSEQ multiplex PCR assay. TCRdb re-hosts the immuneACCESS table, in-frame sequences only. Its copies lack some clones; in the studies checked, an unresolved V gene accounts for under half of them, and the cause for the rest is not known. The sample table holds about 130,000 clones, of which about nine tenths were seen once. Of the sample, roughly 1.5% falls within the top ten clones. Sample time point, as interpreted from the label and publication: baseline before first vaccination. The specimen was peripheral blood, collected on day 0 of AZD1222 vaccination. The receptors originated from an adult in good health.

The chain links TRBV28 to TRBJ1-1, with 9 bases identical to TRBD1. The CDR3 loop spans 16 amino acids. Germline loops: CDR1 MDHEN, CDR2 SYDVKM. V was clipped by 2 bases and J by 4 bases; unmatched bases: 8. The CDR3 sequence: CASSLGGTGLGTEAFF. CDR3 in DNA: TGTGCCAGCAGTTTAGGGGGGACAGGGCTGGGCACTGAAGCTTTCTTT.

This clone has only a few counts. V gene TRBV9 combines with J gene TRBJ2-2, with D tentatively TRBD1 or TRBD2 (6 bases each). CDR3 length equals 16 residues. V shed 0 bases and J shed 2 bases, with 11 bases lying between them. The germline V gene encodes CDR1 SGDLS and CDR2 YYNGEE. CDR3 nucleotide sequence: TGTGCCAGCAGCGTAGAACCGGGGGCTAACACCGGGGAGCTGTTTTTT. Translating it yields CASSVEPGANTGELFF.

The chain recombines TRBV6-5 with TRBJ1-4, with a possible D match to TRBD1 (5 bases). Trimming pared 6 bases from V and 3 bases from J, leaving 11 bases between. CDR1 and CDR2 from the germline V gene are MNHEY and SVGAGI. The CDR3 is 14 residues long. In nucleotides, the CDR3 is TGTGCCAGCAGGGCCGGGACCCCTAATGAAAAACTGTTTTTT. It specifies CASRAGTPNEKLFF.

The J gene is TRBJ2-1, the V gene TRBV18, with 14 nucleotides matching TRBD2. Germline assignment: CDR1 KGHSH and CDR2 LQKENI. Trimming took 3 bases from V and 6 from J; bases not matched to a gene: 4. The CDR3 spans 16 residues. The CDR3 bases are TGTGCCAGCTCACCTCAGACTAGCGGGGGGGTCAATGAGCAGTTCTTC. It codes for CASSPQTSGGVNEQFF.

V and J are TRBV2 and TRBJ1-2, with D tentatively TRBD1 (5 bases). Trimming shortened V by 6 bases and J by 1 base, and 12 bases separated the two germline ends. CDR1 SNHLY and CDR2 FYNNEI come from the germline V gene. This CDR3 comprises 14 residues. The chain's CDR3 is CASSRQSFNYGYTF. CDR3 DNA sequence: TGTGCCAGCAGCCGACAGAGCTTTAACTATGGCTACACCTTC.

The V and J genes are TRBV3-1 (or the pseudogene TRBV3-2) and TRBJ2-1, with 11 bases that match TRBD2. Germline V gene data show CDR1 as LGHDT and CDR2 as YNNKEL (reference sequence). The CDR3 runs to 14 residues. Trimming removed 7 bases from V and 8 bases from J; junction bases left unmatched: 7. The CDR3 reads CASNIAGGPYEQFF. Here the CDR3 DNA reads TGTGCCAGCAACATAGCGGGGGGGCCATATGAGCAGTTCTTC.

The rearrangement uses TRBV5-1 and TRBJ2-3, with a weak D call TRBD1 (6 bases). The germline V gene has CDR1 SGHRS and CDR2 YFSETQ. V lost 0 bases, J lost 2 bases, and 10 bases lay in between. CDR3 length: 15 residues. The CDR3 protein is CASSLVGQTTDTQYF. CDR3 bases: TGCGCCAGCAGCTTGGTTGGACAGACCACAGATACGCAGTATTTT.

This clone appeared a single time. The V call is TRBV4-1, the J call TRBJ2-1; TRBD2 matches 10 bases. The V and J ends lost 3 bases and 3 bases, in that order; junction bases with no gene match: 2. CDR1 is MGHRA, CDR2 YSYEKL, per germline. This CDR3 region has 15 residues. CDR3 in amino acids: CASSQPSGGYNEQFF. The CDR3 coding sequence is TGCGCCAGCAGCCAGCCTAGCGGGGGCTACAATGAGCAGTTCTTC.

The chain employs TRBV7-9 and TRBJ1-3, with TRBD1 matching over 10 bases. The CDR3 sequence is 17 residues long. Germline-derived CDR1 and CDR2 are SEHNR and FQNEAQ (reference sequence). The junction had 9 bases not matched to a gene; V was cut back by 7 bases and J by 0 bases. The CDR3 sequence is CASTLDRGSISGNTIYF. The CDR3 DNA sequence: TGTGCCAGCACCCTGGACAGGGGGTCTATCTCTGGAAACACCATATATTTT.

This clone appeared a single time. CDR3 coding DNA: TGTGCCAGCAGCCAAGTCCACTTAAGCTCCTACGAGCAGTACTTC. Its translation is CASSQVHLSSYEQYF. The V call is TRBV3-1 (or the pseudogene TRBV3-2), the J call TRBJ2-7; D remains ambiguous. V was cut by 1 base and J by 0 bases, with 10 bases left in between. CDR3 size: 15 residues. Germline assignment: CDR1 LGHDT and CDR2 YNNKEL (reference sequence).

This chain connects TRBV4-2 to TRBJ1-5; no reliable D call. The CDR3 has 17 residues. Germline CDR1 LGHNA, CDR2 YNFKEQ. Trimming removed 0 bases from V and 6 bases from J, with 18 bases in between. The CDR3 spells CASSQEARALWSQPQHF. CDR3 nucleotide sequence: TGTGCCAGCAGCCAAGAGGCTCGGGCCCTGTGGAGTCAGCCCCAGCATTTT.

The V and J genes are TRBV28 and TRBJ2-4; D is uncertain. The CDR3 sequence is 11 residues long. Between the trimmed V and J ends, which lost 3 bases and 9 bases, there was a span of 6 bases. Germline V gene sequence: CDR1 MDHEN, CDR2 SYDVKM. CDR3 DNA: TGTGCCAGCAGTTTGAAGGCCATTCAGTACTTC. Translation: CASSLKAIQYF.

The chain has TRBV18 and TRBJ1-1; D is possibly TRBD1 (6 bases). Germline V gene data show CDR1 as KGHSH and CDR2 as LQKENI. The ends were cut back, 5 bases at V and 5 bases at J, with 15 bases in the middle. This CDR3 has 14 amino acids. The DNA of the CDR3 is TGTGCCAGCTCAGCACGCACAGGGCATACTGAAGCTTTCTTT. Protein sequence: CASSARTGHTEAFF.

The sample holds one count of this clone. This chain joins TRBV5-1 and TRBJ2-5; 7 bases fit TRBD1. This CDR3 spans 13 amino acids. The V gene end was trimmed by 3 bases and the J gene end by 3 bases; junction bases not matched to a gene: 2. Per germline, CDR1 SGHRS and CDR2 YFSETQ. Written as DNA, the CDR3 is TGCGCCAGCAGCTGGGGGACAGAAGAGACCCAGTACTTC. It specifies CASSWGTEETQYF.

DNA of the CDR3: TGTGCCAGCAGCCTAACAGGGGGCTCCTACAATGAGCAGTTCTTC. It is translated as CASSLTGGSYNEQFF. The rearrangement uses TRBV5-4 and TRBJ2-1, with 8 bases identical to TRBD1. The CDR3 spans 15 residues. V shed 4 bases and J 0 bases; nucleotides not matched to a gene: 3. Germline V gives CDR1 SGHNT, CDR2 YYREEE (reference sequence).

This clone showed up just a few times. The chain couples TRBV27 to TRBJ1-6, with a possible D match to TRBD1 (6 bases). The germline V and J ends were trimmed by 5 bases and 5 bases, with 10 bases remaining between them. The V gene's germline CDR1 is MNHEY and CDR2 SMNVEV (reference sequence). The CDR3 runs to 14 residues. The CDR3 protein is CASSPRTDNSPLHF. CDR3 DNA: TGTGCCAGCAGTCCCCGGACAGATAATTCACCCCTCCACTTT.

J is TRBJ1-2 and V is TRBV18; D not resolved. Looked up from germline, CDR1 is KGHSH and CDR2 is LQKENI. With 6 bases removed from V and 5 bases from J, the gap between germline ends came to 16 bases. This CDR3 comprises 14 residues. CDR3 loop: CASSPEITGYGYTF. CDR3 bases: TGTGCCAGCTCCCCCGAAATTACGGGGTATGGCTACACCTTC.

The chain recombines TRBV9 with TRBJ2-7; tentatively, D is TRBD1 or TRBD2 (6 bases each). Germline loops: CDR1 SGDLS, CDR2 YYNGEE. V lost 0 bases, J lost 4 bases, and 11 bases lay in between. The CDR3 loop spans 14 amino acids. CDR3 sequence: CASSVEGGVYEQYF. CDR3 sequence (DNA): TGTGCCAGCAGCGTAGAGGGGGGCGTGTACGAGCAGTACTTC. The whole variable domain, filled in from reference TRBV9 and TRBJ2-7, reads DSGVTQTPKHLITATGQRVTLRCSPRSGDLSVYWYQQSLDQGLQFLIQYYNGEERAKGNILERFSAQQFPDLHSELNLSSLELGDSALYFCASSVEGGVYEQYFGPGTRLTVT.

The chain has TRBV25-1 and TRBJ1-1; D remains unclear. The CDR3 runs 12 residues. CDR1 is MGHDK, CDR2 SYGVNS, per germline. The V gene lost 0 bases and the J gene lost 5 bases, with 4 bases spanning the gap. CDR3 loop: CASSEYPTEAFF. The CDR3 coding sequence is TGTGCCAGCAGTGAATACCCGACTGAAGCTTTCTTT.

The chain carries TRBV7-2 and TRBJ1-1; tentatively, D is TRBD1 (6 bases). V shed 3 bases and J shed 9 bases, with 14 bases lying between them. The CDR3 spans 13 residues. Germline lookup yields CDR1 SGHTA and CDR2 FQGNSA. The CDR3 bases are TGTGCCAGCAGCTTGACCAGGGGTAATCAAGCTTTCTTT. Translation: CASSLTRGNQAFF.

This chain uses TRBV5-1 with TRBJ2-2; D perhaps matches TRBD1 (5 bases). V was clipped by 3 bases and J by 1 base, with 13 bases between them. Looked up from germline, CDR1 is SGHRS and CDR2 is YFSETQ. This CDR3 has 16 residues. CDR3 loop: CASSSGSGMNTGELFF. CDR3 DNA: TGCGCCAGCAGCTCTGGGTCAGGGATGAACACCGGGGAGCTGTTTTTT.

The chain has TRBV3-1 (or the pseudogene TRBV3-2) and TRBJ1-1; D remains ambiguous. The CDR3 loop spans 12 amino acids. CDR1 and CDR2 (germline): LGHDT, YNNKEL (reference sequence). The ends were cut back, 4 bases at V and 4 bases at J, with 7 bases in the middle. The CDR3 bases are TGTGCCAGCAGCCTGACCAGCACTGAAGCTTTCTTT. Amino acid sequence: CASSLTSTEAFF.

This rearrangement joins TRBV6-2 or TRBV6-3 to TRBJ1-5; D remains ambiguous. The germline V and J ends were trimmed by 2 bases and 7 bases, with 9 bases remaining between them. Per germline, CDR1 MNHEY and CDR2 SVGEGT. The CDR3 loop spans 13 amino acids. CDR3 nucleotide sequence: TGTGCCAGCAGTTACGGTACAGCCCAGCCCCAGCATTTT. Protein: CASSYGTAQPQHF.

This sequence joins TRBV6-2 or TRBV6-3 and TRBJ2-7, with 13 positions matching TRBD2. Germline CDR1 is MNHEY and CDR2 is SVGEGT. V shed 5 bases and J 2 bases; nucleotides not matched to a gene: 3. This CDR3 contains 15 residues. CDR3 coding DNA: TGTGCCAGCAGTGGGACTAGCGGGACCCCCTACGAGCAGTACTTC. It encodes CASSGTSGTPYEQYF.

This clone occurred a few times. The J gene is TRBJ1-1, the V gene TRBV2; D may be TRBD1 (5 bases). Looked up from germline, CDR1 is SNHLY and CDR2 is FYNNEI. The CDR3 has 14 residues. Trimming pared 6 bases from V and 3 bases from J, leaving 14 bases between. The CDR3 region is CASSQTGGYTEAFF. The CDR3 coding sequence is TGTGCCAGCAGCCAAACGGGGGGGTACACTGAAGCTTTCTTT.

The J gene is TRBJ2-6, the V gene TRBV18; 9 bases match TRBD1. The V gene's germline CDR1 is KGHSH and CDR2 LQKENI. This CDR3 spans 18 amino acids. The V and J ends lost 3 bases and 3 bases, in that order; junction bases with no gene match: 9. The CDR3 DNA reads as TGTGCCAGCTCACCGGGACAGGGCCTTGGAGATGGGGCCAACGTCCTGACTTTC. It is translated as CASSPGQGLGDGANVLTF.

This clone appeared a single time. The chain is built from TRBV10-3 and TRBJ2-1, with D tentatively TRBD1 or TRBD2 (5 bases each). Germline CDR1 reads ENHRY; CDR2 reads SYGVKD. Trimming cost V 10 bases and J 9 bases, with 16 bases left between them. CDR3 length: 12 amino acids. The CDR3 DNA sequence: TGTGCCACTCGGGGCCCCGACAGTGAGCAGTTCTTC. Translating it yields CATRGPDSEQFF.

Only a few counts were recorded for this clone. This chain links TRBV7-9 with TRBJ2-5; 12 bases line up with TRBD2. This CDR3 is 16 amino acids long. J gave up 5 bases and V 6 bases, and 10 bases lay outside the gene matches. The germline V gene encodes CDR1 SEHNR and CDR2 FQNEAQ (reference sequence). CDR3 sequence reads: CASRGTSGPARETQYF. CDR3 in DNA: TGTGCCAGCAGGGGGACTAGCGGGCCCGCCAGGGAGACCCAGTACTTC.

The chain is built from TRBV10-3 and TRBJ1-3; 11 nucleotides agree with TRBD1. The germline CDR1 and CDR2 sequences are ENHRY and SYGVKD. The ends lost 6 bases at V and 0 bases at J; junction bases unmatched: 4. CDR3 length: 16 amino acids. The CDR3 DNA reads TGTGCCATCAGCTTAGGGACAGGGGGCTCTGGAAACACCATATATTTT. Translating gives CAISLGTGGSGNTIYF.

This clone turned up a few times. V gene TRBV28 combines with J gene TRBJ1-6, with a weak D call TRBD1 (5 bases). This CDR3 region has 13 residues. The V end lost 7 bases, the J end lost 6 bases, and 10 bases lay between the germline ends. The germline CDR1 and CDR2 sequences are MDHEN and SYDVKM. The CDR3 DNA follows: TGTGCCAGCAAGGGGCGGATTAATTCACCCCTCCACTTT. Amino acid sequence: CASKGRINSPLHF.

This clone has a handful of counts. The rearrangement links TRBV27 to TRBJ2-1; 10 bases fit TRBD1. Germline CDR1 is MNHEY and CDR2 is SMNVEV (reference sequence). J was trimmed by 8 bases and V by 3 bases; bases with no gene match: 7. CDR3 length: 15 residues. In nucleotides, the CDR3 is TGTGCCAGCAGTTTTGGGGGGACAGGGGTTGATGAGCAGTTCTTC. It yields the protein CASSFGGTGVDEQFF.